These 15 T cell receptor beta chains were sequenced from one sample in a study of blood T cell repertoires in COVID-19. The table came from immunoSEQ multiplex PCR; TCRdb's copy has only in-frame clones and leaves some out. Of over 250,000 clones listed, around 89% were seen once; the top ten hold around 2.9%. The sample consisted of PBMCs or T cells enriched from blood (not recorded which). All receptors come from a woman aged 50 to 65 who had recovered from COVID-19.

The chain employs TRBV27 and TRBJ2-2, with D possibly being TRBD2 (6 bases). V was clipped by 3 bases and J by 4 bases, with 6 bases between them. CDR1 and CDR2 (germline): MNHEY, SMNVEV (reference sequence). The CDR3 is 13 residues long. In nucleotides, the CDR3 is TGTGCCAGCAGTTTGGAGGGCACCGGGGAGCTGTTTTTT. Amino acid sequence: CASSLEGTGELFF.

The chain recombines TRBV24-1 with TRBJ2-5, with D perhaps TRBD2 (6 bases). Germline CDR1 and CDR2: KGHDR and SFDVKD. V lost 4 bases and J 1 base, leaving 15 bases between the germline ends. The CDR3 has 16 residues. CDR3 coding DNA: TGTGCCACCAGTGAGGGGGGACTCCAGCCCCAAGAGACCCAGTACTTC. Its translation: CATSEGGLQPQETQYF.

The rearrangement joins TRBV7-2 to TRBJ2-5; 10 bases fit TRBD2. Germline CDR1 and CDR2: SGHTA and FQGNSA. J lost 5 bases, V lost 5 bases, and 5 bases had no gene match. The CDR3 extends over 14 amino acids. The CDR3 is CASSPGLAVETQYF. DNA for the CDR3: TGTGCCAGCAGCCCAGGACTAGCGGTGGAGACCCAGTACTTC.

The chain links TRBV18 to TRBJ1-5; D is ambiguous. V shed 4 bases and J shed 5 bases, with 12 bases lying between them. CDR1 and CDR2 (germline): KGHSH, LQKENI. The CDR3 contains 14 residues. The CDR3 coding sequence is TGTGCCAGCTCACGGGTAGGGAGCGATCAGCCCCAGCATTTT. This sequence encodes CASSRVGSDQPQHF.

The chain has TRBV27 and TRBJ2-6, with TRBD1 as a possible D gene (7 bases). The length of the CDR3 is 18 residues. With 4 bases removed from V and 3 bases from J, the gap between germline ends came to 19 bases. CDR1 is MNHEY, CDR2 SMNVEV, per germline (reference sequence). This CDR3 reads CASSSGGIGTRGANVLTF. CDR3 in DNA: TGTGCCAGCAGTTCAGGGGGGATAGGTACGCGTGGGGCCAACGTCCTGACTTTC.

The rearrangement uses TRBV6-2 or TRBV6-3 and TRBJ2-2; 7 bases fit TRBD2. Germline V gene sequence: CDR1 MNHEY, CDR2 SVGEGT. Trimming cost V 4 bases and J 0 bases; bases outside gene matches: 8. This CDR3 is built from 17 residues. CDR3 nucleotides: TGTGCCAGCAGTTTCCACAGCGGGGTCGCGAACACCGGGGAGCTGTTTTTT. It encodes CASSFHSGVANTGELFF.

In this sample, this clone turned up once. The chain is built from TRBV27 and TRBJ1-5; D unresolved. V was pared by 3 bases and J by 3 bases, with 9 bases between. This CDR3 is built from 14 residues. Germline assignment: CDR1 MNHEY and CDR2 SMNVEV (reference sequence). This CDR3 reads CASSFGQFNQPQHF. The CDR3 DNA sequence: TGTGCCAGCAGTTTTGGGCAATTCAATCAGCCCCAGCATTTT.

J is TRBJ1-2 and V is TRBV3-1 (or the pseudogene TRBV3-2); D possibly corresponds to TRBD1 (5 bases). The CDR3 runs to 16 residues. CDR1 LGHDT and CDR2 YNNKEL come from the germline V gene (reference sequence). The ends were cut back, 4 bases at V and 0 bases at J, with 15 bases in the middle. For the CDR3, the DNA is TGTGCCAGCAGCCTTGCCAGGGCTATAACTAACTATGGCTACACCTTC. Amino acids: CASSLARAITNYGYTF.

As regards this clone: Within the sample, other DNA sequences also encode this same CDR3. This sequence joins TRBV7-9 and TRBJ1-1; possible D gene TRBD1, 5 bases. Looked up from germline, CDR1 is SEHNR and CDR2 is FQNEAQ (reference sequence). Trimming removed 4 bases at V and 4 bases at J, with 10 bases between. CDR3 length: 13 amino acids. CDR3 amino acids: CASSSRGGTEAFF. DNA of the CDR3: TGTGCCAGCAGCTCTCGGGGGGGCACTGAAGCTTTCTTT.

The gene calls are TRBV18 and TRBJ1-3; no firm D call. V was shortened by 1 base and J by 0 bases, with 10 bases between the two germline ends. The length of the CDR3 is 16 residues. CDR1 is KGHSH, CDR2 LQKENI, per germline. The CDR3 protein is CASSPRPVSSGNTIYF. The DNA for the CDR3 is TGTGCCAGCTCACCACGTCCAGTGTCCTCTGGAAACACCATATATTTT.

In nucleotides, the CDR3 is TGTGCCAGCAGTTCCTCAGGGGGCCTGCACTACGAGCAGTACTTC. It is translated as CASSSSGGLHYEQYF. V and J are TRBV6-5 and TRBJ2-7; 8 bases are shared with TRBD1. The germline V gene encodes CDR1 MNHEY and CDR2 SVGAGI. CDR3 length: 15 amino acids. V shed 4 bases, J shed 3 bases, and the junction held 8 bases outside the gene matches.

The V and J genes are TRBV7-3 and TRBJ1-1; 8 bases align to TRBD1. Germline V gene data show CDR1 as SGHTA and CDR2 as FQGTGA. The CDR3 totals 14 residues. With 1 base clipped from V and 4 bases from J, the junction kept 2 bases outside the gene matches. CDR3: CASSLRDRRTEAFF. The CDR3 coding sequence is TGTGCCAGCAGCTTAAGGGACAGGCGCACTGAAGCTTTCTTT.

V usage is TRBV25-1 and J usage is TRBJ2-2; 12 nucleotides agree with TRBD1. V lost 4 bases, J lost 5 bases, and 5 bases stayed unmatched. The CDR3 is 16 residues long. Germline V CDR1 and CDR2: MGHDK, SYGVNS. CDR3 protein: CASSGRDRGRTGELFF. CDR3 bases: TGTGCCAGCAGTGGACGGGACAGGGGGCGGACCGGGGAGCTGTTTTTT.

This sequence joins TRBV19 and TRBJ1-2, with D possibly matching TRBD1 (5 bases). V was shortened by 5 bases and J by 5 bases, with 9 bases between the two germline ends. The CDR3 is 12 residues long. Germline values: CDR1 LNHDA, CDR2 SQIVND (reference sequence). CDR3 nucleotides: TGTGCCAGTAGTGGACAACCTTATGGCTACACCTTC. As protein: CASSGQPYGYTF.

The V call is TRBV19, the J call TRBJ2-6; tentative D call: TRBD1 (5 bases). Trimming took 5 bases from V and 1 from J, leaving 12 bases between them. Germline values: CDR1 LNHDA, CDR2 SQIVND (reference sequence). This CDR3 spans 16 amino acids. The CDR3 sequence is CASSGAVLSGANVLTF. In DNA, the CDR3 is TGTGCCAGTAGTGGGGCAGTACTATCTGGGGCCAACGTCCTGACTTTC.